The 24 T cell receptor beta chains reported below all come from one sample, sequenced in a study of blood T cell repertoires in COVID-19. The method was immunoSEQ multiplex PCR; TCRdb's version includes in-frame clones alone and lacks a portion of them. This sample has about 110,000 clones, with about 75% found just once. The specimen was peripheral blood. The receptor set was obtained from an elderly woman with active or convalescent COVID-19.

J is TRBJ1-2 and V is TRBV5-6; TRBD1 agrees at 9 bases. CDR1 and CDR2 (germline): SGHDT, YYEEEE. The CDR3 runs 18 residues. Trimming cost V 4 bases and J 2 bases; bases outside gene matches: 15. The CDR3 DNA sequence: TGTGCCAGCAGCCGGCGTCGGGACAGGGCTGAATTGAACTATGGCTACACCTTC. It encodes CASSRRRDRAELNYGYTF.

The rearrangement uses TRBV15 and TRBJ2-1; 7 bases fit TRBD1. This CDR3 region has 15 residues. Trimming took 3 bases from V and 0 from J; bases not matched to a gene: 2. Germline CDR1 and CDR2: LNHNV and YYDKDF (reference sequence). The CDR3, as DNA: TGTGCCACCAGCAGGGGACAGAGCTCCTACAATGAGCAGTTCTTC. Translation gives CATSRGQSSYNEQFF.

CDR3 DNA: TGTGCCAGCAGGGGGACTAGCCAAGACTACGAGCAGTACTTC. This encodes CASRGTSQDYEQYF. This chain uses TRBV2 with TRBJ2-7; 9 bases agree with TRBD2. The V segment lost 6 bases and the J segment 3 bases; nucleotides outside the gene matches: 6. Germline V lookup: CDR1 SNHLY, CDR2 FYNNEI. This CDR3 comprises 14 residues.

The CDR3 region is CASSDRVVNTEAFF. The CDR3 DNA sequence: TGTGCCAGCAGTGACAGGGTGGTGAACACTGAAGCTTTCTTT. The chain employs TRBV6-1 and TRBJ1-1, with D perhaps matching TRBD1 (5 bases). From germline, CDR1 is MNHNS and CDR2 SASEGT. CDR3 length equals 14 residues. V was cut by 3 bases and J by 0 bases, with 8 bases left in between.

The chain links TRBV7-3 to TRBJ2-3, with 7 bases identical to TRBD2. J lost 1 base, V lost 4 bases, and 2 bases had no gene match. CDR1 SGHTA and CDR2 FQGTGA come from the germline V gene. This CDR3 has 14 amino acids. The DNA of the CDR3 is TGTGCCAGCAGCTCCCTAGCGGGCACAGATACGCAGTATTTT. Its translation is CASSSLAGTDTQYF.

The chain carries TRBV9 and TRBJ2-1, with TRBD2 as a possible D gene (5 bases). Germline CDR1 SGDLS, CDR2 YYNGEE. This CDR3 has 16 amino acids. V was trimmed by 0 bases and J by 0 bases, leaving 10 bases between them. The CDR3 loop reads CASSVVGESSYNEQFF. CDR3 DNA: TGTGCCAGCAGCGTAGTTGGGGAGAGCTCCTACAATGAGCAGTTCTTC.

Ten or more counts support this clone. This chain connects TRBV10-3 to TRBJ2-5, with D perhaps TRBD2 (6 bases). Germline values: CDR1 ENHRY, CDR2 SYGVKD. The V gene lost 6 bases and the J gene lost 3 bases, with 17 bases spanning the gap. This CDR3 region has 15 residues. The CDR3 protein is CAISDIGSVEETQYF. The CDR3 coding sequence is TGTGCCATCAGCGACATCGGGAGCGTCGAAGAGACCCAGTACTTC.

CDR3 nucleotides: TGTGCCATCAGTGAGTCGGAGGACAGGACCCCTGAAAAACTGTTTTTT. Translating it yields CAISESEDRTPEKLFF. The chain recombines TRBV10-3 with TRBJ1-4; TRBD1 matches 7 bases. J lost 7 bases, V lost 0 bases, and 8 bases had no gene match. The CDR3 spans 16 residues. Germline loops: CDR1 ENHRY, CDR2 SYGVKD.

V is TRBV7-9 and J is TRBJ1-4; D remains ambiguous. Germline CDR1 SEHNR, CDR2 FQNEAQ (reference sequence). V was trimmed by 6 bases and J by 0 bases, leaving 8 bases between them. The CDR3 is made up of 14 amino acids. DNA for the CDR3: TGTGCCAGCAGTTACAGAGCAACTAATGAAAAACTGTTTTTT. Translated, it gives CASSYRATNEKLFF.

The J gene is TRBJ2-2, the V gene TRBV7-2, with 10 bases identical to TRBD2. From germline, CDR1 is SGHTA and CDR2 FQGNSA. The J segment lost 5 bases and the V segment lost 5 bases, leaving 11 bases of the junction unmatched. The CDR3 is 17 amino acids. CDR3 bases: TGTGCCAGCAGCCCCCCGGCTAGCGGGAGAACTACCGGGGAGCTGTTTTTT. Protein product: CASSPPASGRTTGELFF.

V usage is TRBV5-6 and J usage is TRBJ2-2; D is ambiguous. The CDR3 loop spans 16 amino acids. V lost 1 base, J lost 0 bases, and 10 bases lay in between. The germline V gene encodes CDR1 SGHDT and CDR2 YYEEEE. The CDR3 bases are TGTGCCAGCAGCTTGCTAGGTCCGGCGAACACCGGGGAGCTGTTTTTT. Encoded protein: CASSLLGPANTGELFF.

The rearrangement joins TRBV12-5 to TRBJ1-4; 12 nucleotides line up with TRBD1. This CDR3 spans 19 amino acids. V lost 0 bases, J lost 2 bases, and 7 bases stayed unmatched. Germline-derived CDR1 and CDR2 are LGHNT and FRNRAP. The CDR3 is CASGLVLSGQGATNEKLFF. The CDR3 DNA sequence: TGTGCTAGTGGTTTGGTACTCTCGGGACAGGGGGCGACTAATGAAAAACTGTTTTTT.

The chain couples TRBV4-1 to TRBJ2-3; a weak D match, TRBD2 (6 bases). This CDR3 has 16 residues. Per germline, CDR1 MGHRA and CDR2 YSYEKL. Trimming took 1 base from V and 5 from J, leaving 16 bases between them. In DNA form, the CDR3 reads TGCGCCAGCAGCCAAGTTTGGTCTAGCGAGGGAGATACGCAGTATTTT. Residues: CASSQVWSSEGDTQYF.

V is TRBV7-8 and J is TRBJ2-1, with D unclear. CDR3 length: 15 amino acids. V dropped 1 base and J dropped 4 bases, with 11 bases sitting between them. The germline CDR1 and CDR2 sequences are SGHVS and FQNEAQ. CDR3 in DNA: TGTGCCAGCAGCTTAGTTGGGCCAGCTTACAATGAGCAGTTCTTC. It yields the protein CASSLVGPAYNEQFF.

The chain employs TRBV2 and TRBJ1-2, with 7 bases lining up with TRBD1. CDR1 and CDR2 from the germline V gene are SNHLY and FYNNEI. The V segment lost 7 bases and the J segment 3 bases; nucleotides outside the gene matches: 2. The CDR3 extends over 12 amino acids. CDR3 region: CASKDRYYGYTF. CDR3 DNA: TGTGCCAGCAAGGACAGGTACTATGGCTACACCTTC.

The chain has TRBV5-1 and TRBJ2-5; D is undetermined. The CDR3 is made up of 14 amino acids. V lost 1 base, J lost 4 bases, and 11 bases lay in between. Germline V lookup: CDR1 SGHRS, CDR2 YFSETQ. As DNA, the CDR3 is TGCGCCAGCAGCTTGTCCCCAGGCTCAGAGACCCAGTACTTC. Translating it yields CASSLSPGSETQYF. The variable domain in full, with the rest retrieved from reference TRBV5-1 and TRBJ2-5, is KAGVTQTPRYLIKTRGQQVTLSCSPISGHRSVSWYQQTPGQGLQFLFEYFSETQRNKGNFPGRFSGRQFSNSRSEMNVSTLELGDSALYLCASSLSPGSETQYFGPGTRLLVL.

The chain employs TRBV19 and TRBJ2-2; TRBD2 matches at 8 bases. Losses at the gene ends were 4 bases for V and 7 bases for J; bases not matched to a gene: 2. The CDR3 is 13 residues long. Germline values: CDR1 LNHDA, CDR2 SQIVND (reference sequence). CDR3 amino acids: CASSTGTSGELFF. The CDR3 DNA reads TGTGCCAGTAGTACCGGGACTAGCGGGGAGCTGTTTTTT. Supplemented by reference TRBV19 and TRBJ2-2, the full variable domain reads DGGITQSPKYLFRKEGQNVTLSCEQNLNHDAMYWYRQDPGQGLRLIYYSQIVNDFQKGDIAEGYSVSREKKESFPLTVTSAQKNPTAFYLCASSTGTSGELFFGEGSRLTVL.

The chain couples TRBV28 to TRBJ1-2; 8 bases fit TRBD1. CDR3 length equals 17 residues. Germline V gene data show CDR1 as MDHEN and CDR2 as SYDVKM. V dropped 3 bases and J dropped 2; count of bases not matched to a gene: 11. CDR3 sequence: CASSFPLGTGSNYGYTF. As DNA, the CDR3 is TGTGCCAGCAGTTTTCCGCTCGGGACAGGATCCAACTATGGCTACACCTTC.

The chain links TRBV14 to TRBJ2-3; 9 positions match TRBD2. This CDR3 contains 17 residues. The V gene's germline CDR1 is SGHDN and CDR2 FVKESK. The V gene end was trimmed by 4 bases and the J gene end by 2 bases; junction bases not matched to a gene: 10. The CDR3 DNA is TGTGCCAGCAGCCGAAAAGTGAGACTAGCGGCCACAGATACGCAGTATTTT. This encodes CASSRKVRLAATDTQYF.

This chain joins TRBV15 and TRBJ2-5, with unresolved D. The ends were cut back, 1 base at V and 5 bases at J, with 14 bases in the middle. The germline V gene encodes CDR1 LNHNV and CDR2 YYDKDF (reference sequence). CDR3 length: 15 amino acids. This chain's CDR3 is CATSRGLMGTETQYF. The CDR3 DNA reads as TGTGCCACCAGCAGAGGTTTAATGGGCACGGAGACCCAGTACTTC.

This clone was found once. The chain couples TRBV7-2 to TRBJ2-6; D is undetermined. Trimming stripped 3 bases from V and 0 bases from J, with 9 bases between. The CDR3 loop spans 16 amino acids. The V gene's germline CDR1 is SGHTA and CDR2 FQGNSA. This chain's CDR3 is CASSFQAHSGANVLTF. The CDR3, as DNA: TGTGCCAGCAGCTTCCAGGCCCACTCTGGGGCCAACGTCCTGACTTTC.

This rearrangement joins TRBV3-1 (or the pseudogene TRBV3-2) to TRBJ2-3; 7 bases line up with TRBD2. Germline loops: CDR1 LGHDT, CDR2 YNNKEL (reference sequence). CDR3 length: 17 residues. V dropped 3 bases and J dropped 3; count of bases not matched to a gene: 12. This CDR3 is CASSQRRTSDGTDTQYF. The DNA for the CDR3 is TGTGCCAGCAGCCAGCGACGAACTAGCGATGGGACAGATACGCAGTATTTT.

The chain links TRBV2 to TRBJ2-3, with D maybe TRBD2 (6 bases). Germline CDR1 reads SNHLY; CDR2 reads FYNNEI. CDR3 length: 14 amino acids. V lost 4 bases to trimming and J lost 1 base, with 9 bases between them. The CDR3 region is CASSARGGTDTQYF. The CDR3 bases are TGTGCCAGCAGTGCACGCGGGGGCACAGATACGCAGTATTTT.

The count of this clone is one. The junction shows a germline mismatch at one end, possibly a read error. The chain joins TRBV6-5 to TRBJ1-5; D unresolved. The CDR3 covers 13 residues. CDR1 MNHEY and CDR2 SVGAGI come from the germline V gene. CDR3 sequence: CASRYFPGQPQHF. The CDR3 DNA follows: TGTGCCAGCAGGTACTTTCCGGGGCAGCCCCAGCATTTT.